This T cell receptor beta chain derives from a study of shared clonotypes between healthy human individuals. CDR1 is ENHRY and CDR2 is SYGVKD in the germline V gene. The CDR3 totals 15 residues. Between the trimmed V and J ends, which lost 0 bases and 11 bases, there was a span of 17 bases. This clone was seen ten or more times. Here immunoSEQ multiplex PCR was the method, and the copy in TCRdb shows in-frame clones only, minus some. The sample yields fewer than 600,000 clones, roughly three quarters seen once. The chain carries TRBV10-3 and TRBJ1-5; tentative D call: TRBD1 (5 bases). Sequencing was done on a sample of PBMCs. This TCR was sampled from a woman aged 40 to 50 in good health. Some clones in this sample may be carry-over from other donors' samples. CDR3 amino acids: CAISESLDTRGAQHF. The CDR3 DNA follows: TGTGCCATCAGTGAGTCGCTGGACACCCGCGGCGCCCAGCATTTT.